This T cell receptor beta chain was observed in a study of cytomegalovirus exposure and HLA in healthy donors. The CDR3 runs 16 residues. Between the trimmed V and J ends, which lost 0 bases and 4 bases, there was a span of 12 bases. Germline V CDR1 and CDR2: MNHEY, SVGAGI. Use of 60 Vbeta and 13 Jbeta primers characterized the PCR. Measured with immunoSEQ multiplex PCR; TCRdb has only the in-frame clones, and not every one. The data show some 110,000 clones, over 70% seen once. A word on this clone: Its antigen is unidentified.

Study observations and caveats: Donors belonging to an Asian-associated ancestry cluster reportedly showed fewer N-insertions in productive TCRs than the roughly 700-donor mean, according to what a later analysis found. TCR association rates varied by HLA locus in a later analysis, with DRB1 highest and HLA-C lowest. A list of roughly 180 TCR beta chains associated with cytomegalovirus was given.

This rearrangement joins TRBV6-5 to TRBJ2-2; D is perhaps TRBD1 (5 bases). This clonotype originated in a young man in good health and CMV-seronegative. Sequenced input: PBMCs. The CDR3 sequence: CASSYSYDSLTGELFF. The CDR3 nucleotides are TGTGCCAGCAGTTACTCGTACGACAGCCTCACCGGGGAGCTGTTTTTT.